A single sample is the source of the 7 T cell receptor beta chains below, sequenced in a study of blood T cell repertoires in COVID-19. Generated by immunoSEQ multiplex PCR, the TCRdb table keeps only in-frame clones and is missing some. The sample lists 45,000 to 55,000 clones; around 86% were seen once. Source material: peripheral blood. All receptors derive from a man in his fifties or sixties with active COVID-19.

This clone was seen only a few times. The chain uses TRBV6-5 and TRBJ2-1; 11 nucleotides align to TRBD2. J lost 2 bases, V lost 6 bases, and 3 bases had no gene match. Per the germline V gene, CDR1 is MNHEY and CDR2 is SVGAGI. There are 15 residues in the CDR3. CDR3 nucleotide sequence: TGTGCCAGCAGGCCGACTAGCGGGACCTACAATGAGCAGTTCTTC. This sequence encodes CASRPTSGTYNEQFF.

The chain employs TRBV7-8 and TRBJ2-3; 7 bases match TRBD2. The V gene's germline CDR1 is SGHVS and CDR2 FQNEAQ. The CDR3 covers 14 residues. Losses at the gene ends were 3 bases for V and 6 bases for J; bases not matched to a gene: 6. The CDR3 reads CASSFGLEGDTQYF. The CDR3 region has the DNA TGTGCCAGCAGCTTCGGACTAGAGGGGGATACGCAGTATTTT.

The rearrangement uses TRBV7-8 and TRBJ1-1; D ambiguous. Trimming pared 6 bases from V and 3 bases from J, leaving 17 bases between. Germline assignment: CDR1 SGHVS and CDR2 FQNEAQ. The CDR3 covers 15 residues. The CDR3 loop reads CASSLIGGADTEAFF. The CDR3 DNA sequence: TGTGCCAGCAGTCTTATCGGAGGAGCGGACACTGAAGCTTTCTTT.

The table lists this clone with a count of one. V and J are TRBV19 and TRBJ2-3; 9 nucleotides line up with TRBD2. The V and J ends lost 6 bases and 4 bases, in that order; junction bases with no gene match: 11. The CDR3 is made up of 16 amino acids. Germline-derived CDR1 and CDR2 are LNHDA and SQIVND (reference sequence). CDR3 loop: CASRSRGGAVADTQYF. The CDR3 DNA is TGTGCCAGTAGGTCCCGCGGGGGGGCCGTTGCAGATACGCAGTATTTT. Complete variable domain (other parts from reference TRBV19 and TRBJ2-3): DGGITQSPKYLFRKEGQNVTLSCEQNLNHDAMYWYRQDPGQGLRLIYYSQIVNDFQKGDIAEGYSVSREKKESFPLTVTSAQKNPTAFYLCASRSRGGAVADTQYFGPGTRLTVL.

In this sample, this clone turned up once. The V call is TRBV6-5, the J call TRBJ1-1; D is perhaps TRBD1 (5 bases). The V gene lost 7 bases and the J gene lost 4 bases, with 16 bases spanning the gap. Germline CDR1 is MNHEY and CDR2 is SVGAGI. This CDR3 is 14 amino acids long. CDR3 region: CASIMGGWSTEAFF. In nucleotides, the CDR3 is TGTGCCAGCATTATGGGGGGATGGAGCACTGAAGCTTTCTTT.

The V call is TRBV7-3, the J call TRBJ2-2, with no clear D. Germline loops: CDR1 SGHTA, CDR2 FQGTGA. The CDR3 covers 14 residues. Trimming stripped 5 bases from V and 4 bases from J, with 11 bases between. The CDR3: CASSPSRSTGELFF. Written as DNA, the CDR3 is TGTGCCAGCAGCCCTAGTAGATCCACCGGGGAGCTGTTTTTT.

The V call is TRBV7-3, the J call TRBJ2-5, with D maybe TRBD1 (6 bases). V lost 2 bases and J lost 2, with 9 bases in between. The CDR3 extends over 14 amino acids. CDR1 and CDR2 (germline): SGHTA, FQGTGA. For the CDR3, the DNA is TGTGCCAGCAGCTTATCAGGGGCACAAGAGACCCAGTACTTC. Translation: CASSLSGAQETQYF.